Presented here are 14 T cell receptor beta chains from one specimen sequenced in a study of blood T cell repertoires in COVID-19. Only in-frame clones appear in the TCRdb table, and some are missing; sequencing was by immunoSEQ multiplex PCR. This sample yields under 35,000 clones, of which about 91% are seen a single time; 5% to 7% belongs to the top ten. The material sequenced was peripheral blood. These receptors all stem from a human donor in a cohort sampled during active COVID-19.

This chain links TRBV5-1 with TRBJ2-7; 7 nucleotides agree with TRBD1. V shed 4 bases, J shed 2 bases, and the junction held 3 bases outside the gene matches. The CDR3 extends over 13 amino acids. Germline-derived CDR1 and CDR2 are SGHRS and YFSETQ. This chain's CDR3 is CASSTGDTYEQYV. In DNA form, the CDR3 reads TGCGCCAGCAGCACAGGGGACACCTACGAGCAGTACGTC.

This sequence joins TRBV19 and TRBJ1-2; D unresolved. Trimming cost V 7 bases and J 0 bases, with 9 bases left between them. Germline V gene data show CDR1 as LNHDA and CDR2 as SQIVND (reference sequence). CDR3 length: 13 residues. The CDR3 bases are TGTGCCAGTAACCGGGTAGCTAACTATGGCTACACCTTC. Translation: CASNRVANYGYTF.

In this sample, this clone turned up a few times. The J gene is TRBJ1-1, the V gene TRBV24-1; D perhaps matches TRBD1 (6 bases). V lost 12 bases and J 13 bases, leaving 23 bases between the germline ends. Germline CDR1 is KGHDR and CDR2 is SFDVKD. This CDR3 region has 12 residues. CDR3 DNA sequence: TGTGCCCCCCCGACAGGCCCAGGTATGAATTTCTTT. Residues: CAPPTGPGMNFF.

The chain uses TRBV3-1 (or the pseudogene TRBV3-2) and TRBJ2-5; D may be TRBD1 (6 bases). Germline V lookup: CDR1 LGHDT, CDR2 YNNKEL (reference sequence). This CDR3 has 13 amino acids. Trimming pared 7 bases from V and 4 bases from J, leaving 13 bases between. CDR3 DNA: TGTGCCAGCAACCCAGGACAGAGAGAGACCCAGTACTTC. Translated, it gives CASNPGQRETQYF.

This rearrangement joins TRBV6-5 to TRBJ1-2; the D gene is possibly TRBD1 (6 bases). V shed 2 bases and J shed 6 bases, with 7 bases lying between them. CDR1 MNHEY and CDR2 SVGAGI come from the germline V gene. This CDR3 is 12 amino acids long. CDR3 nucleotides: TGTGCCAGCAGTTACGAGGGGGATGGCTACACCTTC. It is translated as CASSYEGDGYTF.

The chain combines TRBV18 with TRBJ2-3; 11 nucleotides agree with TRBD2. This CDR3 contains 15 residues. Trimming took 4 bases from V and 5 from J; bases not matched to a gene: 5. Germline loops: CDR1 KGHSH, CDR2 LQKENI. The CDR3: CASSLTSGSVDTQYF. The CDR3 DNA is TGTGCCAGCTCACTCACTAGCGGGAGTGTAGATACGCAGTATTTT.

The CDR3 is CASSQEGLKGTSGSTYNEQFF. In DNA, the CDR3 is TGTGCCAGCAGCCAAGAAGGGCTGAAAGGGACTAGCGGGAGTACCTACAATGAGCAGTTCTTC. The rearrangement uses TRBV3-1 (or the pseudogene TRBV3-2) and TRBJ2-1; 14 nucleotides line up with TRBD2. The CDR3 covers 21 residues. J lost 2 bases, V lost 0 bases, and 12 bases had no gene match. The germline CDR1 and CDR2 sequences are LGHDT and YNNKEL (reference sequence).

This chain uses TRBV5-1 with TRBJ2-3; D gene uncertain. V lost 4 bases and J lost 6, with 15 bases in between. The germline V gene has CDR1 SGHRS and CDR2 YFSETQ. The CDR3 contains 14 residues. The CDR3 here is CASSASAVSDTQYF. As DNA, the CDR3 is TGCGCCAGCAGCGCGTCTGCGGTCTCGGATACGCAGTATTTT.

The rearrangement links TRBV6-6 to TRBJ1-4, with a possible D match to TRBD1 (6 bases). V lost 2 bases and J lost 8, with 12 bases in between. The CDR3 contains 14 residues. Germline CDR1 reads MNHNY; CDR2 reads SVGAGI (reference sequence). The CDR3, as DNA: TGTGCCAGCAGTTACGGGGAAGACAGGGAAAAACTGTTTTTT. Translation: CASSYGEDREKLFF.

This chain joins TRBV7-2 and TRBJ1-5; a weak D match, TRBD1 (5 bases). The CDR3 totals 14 residues. The germline V gene has CDR1 SGHTA and CDR2 FQGNSA. The ends were cut back, 0 bases at V and 7 bases at J, with 10 bases in the middle. This chain's CDR3 is CASSLARGLQPQHF. CDR3 coding DNA: TGTGCCAGCAGCTTAGCTCGGGGGTTGCAGCCCCAGCATTTT.

The chain is built from TRBV2 and TRBJ1-6; 10 nucleotides line up with TRBD1. The junction had 6 bases not matched to a gene; V was cut back by 4 bases and J by 6 bases. Germline CDR1 reads SNHLY; CDR2 reads FYNNEI. The CDR3 covers 16 residues. Here the CDR3 reads CASSGPGTGANSPLHF. In DNA form, the CDR3 reads TGTGCCAGCAGTGGTCCCGGGACAGGGGCTAATTCACCCCTCCACTTT.

The table lists this clone with a count of one. The V gene is TRBV7-8, the J gene TRBJ2-7; possible D gene TRBD1, 6 bases. The CDR3 length is 13 residues. Germline values: CDR1 SGHVS, CDR2 FQNEAQ. V was cut by 4 bases and J by 4 bases, with 11 bases left in between. The CDR3 DNA is TGTGCCAGCAGCTCGGACAGCCGTTACGAGCAGTACGTC. This translates into CASSSDSRYEQYV.

V gene TRBV4-1 combines with J gene TRBJ2-4; D uncertain. Germline CDR1 and CDR2: MGHRA and YSYEKL. Trimming removed 1 base from V and 7 bases from J, with 11 bases in between. The CDR3 extends over 14 amino acids. CDR3 amino acids: CASSQAPLENIQYF. The CDR3, as DNA: TGCGCCAGCAGCCAAGCCCCCCTTGAGAACATTCAGTACTTC.

The chain couples TRBV6-5 to TRBJ1-2; TRBD1 aligns across 9 bases. This CDR3 is 15 amino acids long. CDR1 is MNHEY, CDR2 SVGAGI, per germline. Losses at the gene ends were 5 bases for V and 8 bases for J; bases not matched to a gene: 12. CDR3 in DNA: TGTGCCAGCAGTCCGGGTCGGGACAGGGACAAGGGCTACACCTTC. Amino acids: CASSPGRDRDKGYTF.